This TCR beta chain was captured by sequencing in a study of CD8 T cells in Susac syndrome. Findings and limits, study-wide: CD8+ clonal expansion in Susac peaked in TEMRA cells and active patients.

The CDR3 consists of 14 residues. V lost 0 bases and J lost 3; bases outside the gene matches: 1. As concerns this clonotype: Antigen specificity is unknown.

CD8+ and CD4+ T cells were negatively isolated; TEMRA cells were FACS-enriched. Random hexamers were used to reverse transcribe an amount of roughly 0.45 to 1 ug RNA. TCRdb passed the immunoSEQ multiplex PCR reads through MiXCR, listing each CDR3 protein once. Of about 120,000 distinct CDR3 sequences in the sample, around 94% were seen once. The V call is TRBV12-3 or TRBV12-4, the J call TRBJ1-1; 7 bases align to TRBD1. The specimen was CD8+ T cells from PBMCs. The receptor's source is a human donor with Susac syndrome. CDR3 DNA: TGTGCCAGCAGTTTAGCAACAGGGGACACTGAAGCTTTCTTT. Its protein is CASSLATGDTEAFF.